The T cell receptor (beta chain) under discussion was sequenced for a study of cytomegalovirus exposure and HLA in healthy donors. The overall study: Falling in the Caucasian-associated ancestry cluster were approximately 84% of about 400 genotyped donors. Study-wide results and limits: According to a later analysis, donors in an Asian-associated ancestry cluster reportedly had fewer N-insertions than the roughly 640-donor mean. A missense DCLRE1C variant was associated with V- and J-gene trimming of TCR beta chains in a later analysis, and an independent cohort replicated the association.

In the case of this clone: Its antigen is unknown.

Germline lookup yields CDR1 SGHTA and CDR2 FQGNSA. The CDR3 consists of 15 residues. V was clipped by 7 bases and J by 0 bases; unmatched bases: 5. Use of 60 Vbeta and 13 Jbeta primers characterized the PCR. Method: immunoSEQ multiplex PCR; TCRdb's copy keeps in-frame clones and lacks some. The sample has about 200,000 clones, around 77% seen once. Sequencing was done on a sample of PBMCs. This chain connects TRBV7-2 to TRBJ2-2; 7 nucleotides align to TRBD2. This TCR came from a woman under 40 in good health and CMV-seronegative. The CDR3 spells CASTPRGANTGELFF. The DNA of the CDR3 is TGTGCCAGCACCCCCCGGGGGGCGAACACCGGGGAGCTGTTTTTT.